This TCR beta chain was sequenced during a study of human T cells and chemical hapten exposure (dated by TCRdb to the early 2020s). Background on the whole study: For sensitization, 2% DPC in acetone was applied to a roughly 2 cm by roughly 2 cm area of upper inner arm skin. This study followed changes in the peripheral blood TCR repertoire in vivo during primary and secondary sensitization of alopecia patients to the hapten diphenylcyclopropenone (DPC). Libraries were combined into a pool for sequencing, and differences in TCR yield between samples came mainly from small differences in library volumes within the pool. Patch tests used Finn chambers with 0.01% DPC on the upper back, scored after 6 days by International Contact Dermatitis Research Group standards. Patient blood was sampled pre-sensitization (week 0) and at 2, 6 and about 24 weeks after DPC sensitization. The patient cohort, mostly female, included alopecia areata with under or over 50% scalp involvement, alopecia totalis and alopecia universalis. Throughout the approximately 26-week study period, patients were also given weekly therapeutic DPC doses on the scalp. For TCR sequencing, blood came from about 29 alopecia patients at anywhere from one to four time points (pre-sensitization, 2, 6 and 24 weeks).

General conclusions and limits of the study: DPC sensitization did not change how many TCRs were above 1 in 1000 frequency, and no evidence was found of alterations in global repertoire structure. Patch test score was positively correlated with the number of PT1 expanded TCRs, with significance at thresholds 8, 16 and 32 but not at 4. Repeated subsampling changed both the strength of the expansion versus patch-test correlation and the threshold at which that correlation became significant. Because every patient had alopecia, a presumed autoimmune disease, the patients' immune response might differ from that of healthy individuals. Expanded TCRs formed significantly more large CDR3 similarity clusters than pre-sensitization or healthy control sets, consistent with antigen-driven responses.

The method was RACE. The listed sequencing device is NextSeq 500. During library preparation, unique molecular identifiers were attached to individual cDNA molecules so that TCRs could be counted in a quantitative, reproducible way. From each blood RNA sample, both TCR alpha and TCR beta chains were sequenced. For the original study's pipeline: Samples had a median of roughly 99,000 TCRs, with a range from about 23,224 to 750,000. The Decombinator software suite was used to annotate V, J and CDR3 in the TCR reads. Every sample was subsampled to the same number of TCRs (28,000) for the PS versus PT1 abundance plots. Expanded TCRs were defined as absent before sensitization and observed at least eight times at the 2-week time point. The public reads were reprocessed in TCRdb via fastp at Q25 and MiXCR, keeping in-frame beta chains. Duplicate CDR3 protein sequences are folded into a single record with the most common DNA and genes. TCRdb, not the original authors, processed these V and J calls. The sample includes 360,000 or so distinct CDR3 sequences, with about 6% observed a single time. Around 5.8% of the sample comes from the top ten.

This clonotype was observed at least ten times. Its antigen remains unidentified. No per-base quality is available; no much larger clone lies one base away. Read against the paper, the sample's time point label means: patch test 2, 6 weeks after DPC sensitization. The intended sense of this specimen's treatment or condition label: therapeutic diphenylcyclopropenone sensitization with weekly scalp DPC. At each patch-test visit, blood was drawn before the patch test was applied. Patients were eligible if aged 18 to 70, diagnosed with alopecia and judged suitable for DPC therapy, and pregnant patients were excluded. Unfractionated whole blood was collected in Tempus Blood RNA tubes, and total RNA was extracted from that blood. This specimen was whole blood, taken in connection with sensitization to the hapten diphenylcyclopropenone (DPC). This receptor was obtained from a woman between 18 and 29 years old with alopecia areata. Some clones in this sample may be carry-over from other donors' samples.

The DNA reads as follows: TGTGCCACCAGCAGAGAGGCCGGGACCCACAATGAGCAGTTCTTC. It encodes CATSREAGTHNEQFF. The chain is made from TRBV15 and TRBJ2-1; the D gene may be TRBD1 or TRBD2, since each aligns over 5 bases. Measured from the cysteine to the phenylalanine, the CDR3 is 15 residues long. The kept DNA is CDR3 alone, 45 bases in frame from the first base. The germline V gene (reference sequence) provides CDR1 LNHNV and CDR2 YYDKDF. Trimming removed 0 bases from V and 5 bases from J, leaving 11 bases between the germline ends.